The rows below give T cell receptor beta chains drawn from one sample of a study of radiotherapy plus CTLA-4 blockade in lung cancer. The assay was immunoSEQ multiplex PCR, and TCRdb's table has in-frame clones only and misses some. This table has about 62,000 clones, about 80% appearing once. Sequenced material: peripheral blood, taken from a patient treated with radiotherapy plus ipilimumab. The receptors come from a human donor with non-small cell lung cancer who had a complete response to radiotherapy plus ipilimumab. Each CDR3 is given with its conserved first and last residue. D genes are given only for firm matches. Size is omitted from some rows. Given values are once, few, many or a class for expanded clones.

V	D	size	J	DNA	CDR3
TRBV11-2	-	few	TRBJ1-2	TGTGCCAGCGTCCCCCAACCCGCCACCTATGGCTACACCTTC	CASVPQPATYGYTF
TRBV4-1	TRBD1	-	TRBJ1-2	TGCGCCAGCAGCCAAGACTCCACAGGGGGCCGTAGTGGCTACACCTTC	CASSQDSTGGRSGYTF
TRBV10-1	TRBD1	-	TRBJ2-3	TGCGCCAGCAGTGGGGACAGGGGTAATAAGATTGATACGCAGTATTTT	CASSGDRGNKIDTQYF
TRBV7-9	-	-	TRBJ2-5	TGTGCCAGCAGTTCAGTGGGGGAGACCCAGTACTTC	CASSSVGETQYF
TRBV30	TRBD1	-	TRBJ1-6	TGTGCCTGGACCCAACAGGGGAAGAATTCACCCCTCCACTTT	CAWTQQGKNSPLHF
TRBV5-5	-	-	TRBJ2-4	TGTGCCAGCAGCTCAGTGGACAGTGTGGGAAACATTCAGTACTTC	CASSSVDSVGNIQYF
TRBV30	-	-	TRBJ2-7	TGTGCCTGGAGTAAGCCAGGGGCAGCCAGAGGGTCCTACGAGCAGTACTTC	CAWSKPGAARGSYEQYF
TRBV28	-	once	TRBJ1-1	TGTGCCAGCGAATCCCCAGGCAGGGGTTACACTGAAGCTTTCTTT	CASESPGRGYTEAFF
TRBV15	-	-	TRBJ1-5	TGTGCCACCAGCAGACGAGACCGGGGTAATCAGCCCCAGCATTTT	CATSRRDRGNQPQHF
TRBV19	TRBD1	few	TRBJ1-5	TGTGCCAGTAGGAATCCAACAGGGGGAGGGCACCAGCCCCAGCATTTT	CASRNPTGGGHQPQHF
TRBV19	-	-	TRBJ1-5	TGTGCCAGTAGTACGAGGACGGGTCAGCCCCAGCATTTT	CASSTRTGQPQHF
TRBV4-3	-	-	TRBJ2-5	TGCGCCAGCAGCCCTAATGACCTTATCCAAGAGACCCAGTACTTC	CASSPNDLIQETQYF
TRBV7-9	TRBD2	-	TRBJ2-5	TGTGCCAGCAGCTTTAGACTAGCGGAAGAGACCCAGTACTTC	CASSFRLAEETQYF
TRBV5-1	TRBD2	-	TRBJ2-1	TGCGCCAGCAGCGCAGAAACTAGCGGGGGATACAATGAGCAGTTCTTC	CASSAETSGGYNEQFF
TRBV5-4	-	once	TRBJ2-3	TGTGCCAGCAGCTTGGAAACAGATACGCAGTATTTT	CASSLETDTQYF
TRBV6-5	TRBD2	-	TRBJ2-2	TGTGCCAGCAGTTACTCTTTCAGGGAGGGCACCGGGGAGCTGTTTTTT	CASSYSFREGTGELFF
TRBV30	-	-	TRBJ1-1	TGTGCCTGGAGTGTTCCAATGAACACTGAAGCTTTCTTT	CAWSVPMNTEAFF